A single sample gave rise to the 15 T cell receptor beta chains below, sequenced in a study of cytomegalovirus exposure and HLA in healthy donors. Researchers ran the PCR with 60 Vbeta and 13 Jbeta primers. The method was immunoSEQ multiplex PCR; TCRdb's version includes in-frame clones alone and lacks a portion of them. The repertoire holds approximately 80,000 clones, with less than 80% as singletons. Sequences were obtained from PBMCs. These receptors came from a woman between 35 and 50 years old in good health and CMV-seropositive.

This clone has only one observation. The chain has TRBV18 and TRBJ2-7, with TRBD2 as a possible D gene (6 bases). In germline, CDR1 is KGHSH, CDR2 LQKENI. V lost 6 bases to trimming and J lost 7 bases, with 16 bases between them. The CDR3 is 13 amino acids. The CDR3 loop reads CASSLGGDGEQYF. The DNA of the CDR3 is TGTGCCAGCTCCTTGGGCGGGGACGGAGAGCAGTACTTC.

The rearrangement uses TRBV28 and TRBJ1-2, with D possibly being TRBD1 (5 bases). The CDR3 spans 16 residues. The V gene lost 6 bases and the J gene lost 2 bases, with 19 bases spanning the gap. Germline assignment: CDR1 MDHEN and CDR2 SYDVKM. CDR3 amino acids: CASSSGGSEGNYGYTF. The CDR3 DNA reads TGTGCCAGCAGCTCCGGGGGGAGTGAGGGAAACTATGGCTACACCTTC.

V usage is TRBV7-9 and J usage is TRBJ2-3; weak D call: TRBD2 (5 bases). V was pared by 1 base and J by 5 bases, with 16 bases between. The V gene's germline CDR1 is SEHNR and CDR2 FQNEAQ (reference sequence). This CDR3 region has 16 residues. CDR3 in amino acids: CASSLGLRSGIDTQYF. The DNA of the CDR3 is TGTGCCAGCAGCTTAGGGTTGAGGTCGGGGATAGATACGCAGTATTTT.

This clone was found once. The chain links TRBV9 to TRBJ2-1; 8 nucleotides line up with TRBD2. After removal of 0 bases from V and 10 bases from J, the junction contained 9 bases not matched to a gene. The CDR3 sequence is 15 residues long. Germline assignment: CDR1 SGDLS and CDR2 YYNGEE. The CDR3 loop is CASSVGRERGREQFF. CDR3 DNA sequence: TGTGCCAGCAGCGTAGGGCGGGAGCGCGGGAGGGAGCAGTTCTTC.

This clone showed up just once. This chain connects TRBV2 to TRBJ2-7; 8 bases align to TRBD1. CDR3 length: 14 residues. The J segment lost 4 bases and the V segment lost 2 bases, leaving 4 bases of the junction unmatched. In germline, CDR1 is SNHLY, CDR2 FYNNEI. The CDR3 is CASSEQGARYEQYF. CDR3 nucleotide sequence: TGTGCCAGCAGTGAACAGGGGGCAAGGTACGAGCAGTACTTC.

CDR3 DNA: TGTGCCAGCAGCTTGGGACAGGGAATCGCCGGGGAGCTGTTTTTT. Translated: CASSLGQGIAGELFF. The rearrangement uses TRBV9 and TRBJ2-2; TRBD1 matches at 9 bases. The ends lost 4 bases at V and 6 bases at J; junction bases unmatched: 7. CDR1 is SGDLS, CDR2 YYNGEE, per germline. The CDR3 runs 15 residues. Using reference TRBV9 and TRBJ2-2 for the parts outside the CDR3, the full variable domain is DSGVTQTPKHLITATGQRVTLRCSPRSGDLSVYWYQQSLDQGLQFLIQYYNGEERAKGNILERFSAQQFPDLHSELNLSSLELGDSALYFCASSLGQGIAGELFFGEGSRLTVL.

This clone was seen only a few times. The rearrangement uses TRBV28 and TRBJ2-4, with 10 nucleotides matching TRBD2. The junction had 4 bases not matched to a gene; V was cut back by 2 bases and J by 6 bases. Germline CDR1 MDHEN, CDR2 SYDVKM. This CDR3 spans 15 amino acids. CDR3 in DNA: TGTGCCAGCAGTTTACCGGCTAGCGGGAGAAACATTCAGTACTTC. Its protein product is CASSLPASGRNIQYF.

In this sample, this clone turned up a few times. This rearrangement joins TRBV19 to TRBJ1-2; the D gene is possibly TRBD1 (6 bases). Germline CDR1 is LNHDA and CDR2 is SQIVND (reference sequence). This CDR3 is 14 amino acids long. V was cut by 5 bases and J by 4 bases, with 14 bases left in between. CDR3 DNA sequence: TGTGCCAGTAGTGTGGACAGAATGAGCTATGGCTACACCTTC. This codes for CASSVDRMSYGYTF.

As DNA, the CDR3 is TGTGCCAGCAGCTTTTCGTCCGGGATACAAGAGACCCAGTACTTC. It encodes CASSFSSGIQETQYF. The chain links TRBV11-2 to TRBJ2-5; TRBD2 is a possible D gene (5 bases). Trimming removed 3 bases at V and 2 bases at J, with 13 bases between. The germline gives CDR1 SGHAT, CDR2 FQNNGV. The CDR3 totals 15 residues.

CDR3 residues: CASSPLTPPGDTEAFF. The CDR3 DNA reads as TGTGCCAGCTCACCATTGACCCCACCCGGGGACACTGAAGCTTTCTTT. J is TRBJ1-1 and V is TRBV18; unclear D gene. CDR1 KGHSH and CDR2 LQKENI come from the germline V gene. Deletions cut 2 bases from V and 3 bases from J, with 16 bases between. The CDR3 runs 16 residues.

The chain uses TRBV2 and TRBJ2-7, with unresolved D. The CDR3 runs to 12 residues. CDR1 and CDR2 (germline): SNHLY, FYNNEI. Trimming pared 2 bases from V and 2 bases from J, leaving 4 bases between. Here the CDR3 DNA reads TGTGCCAGCAGTGAACAGGCCTACGAGCAGTACTTC. Protein sequence: CASSEQAYEQYF.

This clone turned up a few times. The chain recombines TRBV7-9 with TRBJ2-3; D remains ambiguous. V lost 1 base to trimming and J lost 1 base, with 9 bases between them. CDR1 and CDR2 from the germline V gene are SEHNR and FQNEAQ (reference sequence). The CDR3 spans 15 residues. CDR3: CASSLDMSGTDTQYF. In DNA, the CDR3 is TGTGCCAGCAGCTTAGATATGAGCGGCACAGATACGCAGTATTTT.

V and J are TRBV28 and TRBJ1-3, with unresolved D. The CDR3 contains 13 residues. Germline CDR1 and CDR2: MDHEN and SYDVKM. V was pared by 6 bases and J by 0 bases, with 6 bases between. For the CDR3, the DNA is TGTGCCAGCAGCGGGTCCTCTGGAAACACCATATATTTT. Its translation is CASSGSSGNTIYF.

V is TRBV19 and J is TRBJ2-7, with 7 bases identical to TRBD2. The CDR3 covers 15 residues. Losses at the gene ends were 3 bases for V and 2 bases for J; bases not matched to a gene: 7. CDR1 and CDR2 (germline): LNHDA, SQIVND (reference sequence). CDR3 sequence: CASSIRREGPYEQYF. CDR3 DNA sequence: TGTGCCAGTAGTATTAGGAGGGAGGGCCCCTACGAGCAGTACTTC.

The V call is TRBV13, the J call TRBJ1-2, with D unresolved. This CDR3 is 12 amino acids long. The germline CDR1 and CDR2 sequences are PRHDT and FYEKMQ (reference sequence). V shed 3 bases and J shed 5 bases, with 7 bases lying between them. This CDR3 is CASSLRDYGYTF. The CDR3 bases are TGTGCCAGCAGCTTGCGGGATTATGGCTACACCTTC.